A selection of T cell receptor beta chains follows, all from one sample in a study of T-cell reconstitution after alpha-beta-depleted transplantation in children. TCRdb passed the PCR reads through MiXCR, listing each CDR3 protein once. The table has around 210,000 distinct CDR3 sequences, roughly 7% seen once; the top ten hold less than 7%. The sequencing here drew on PBMCs, taken before TCRalphabeta/CD19-depleted stem cell transplant. These receptors were obtained from a boy under 10 years old with acute lymphoblastic leukemia, due to receive a stem cell transplant. Each CDR3 is given with its conserved first and last residue. A D gene is named only where the DNA matches it firmly. Clone sizes are given selectively: once, few, many, or a class where the clone is expanded.

j_call | clone_size | d_call | v_call | cdr3_nt | cdr3_aa
TRBJ1-5 | - | - | TRBV25-1 | TGTGCCAGCACCCGGGACGACAATCAGCCCCAGCATTTT | CASTRDDNQPQHF
TRBJ1-1 | many | - | TRBV29-1 | TGCAGCCCGGACTCTGTAAGTGTGGGCACTGAAGCTTTCTTT | CSPDSVSVGTEAFF
TRBJ2-7 | many | - | TRBV7-9 | TGTGCCAGCAGCCCAGAAGGTCGGTACGAGCAGTACTTC | CASSPEGRYEQYF
TRBJ2-7 | many | - | TRBV3-1 | TGTGCCAGCAGCCACCAATCGTGGGGGTACGGCGAGCAGTACTTC | CASSHQSWGYGEQYF
TRBJ2-7 | many | TRBD2 | TRBV3-1 | TGTGCCAGCAGCCAAGATGGGAGGACTAGTTTCTACGAGCAGTACTTC | CASSQDGRTSFYEQYF
TRBJ2-2 | - | - | TRBV7-6 | TGTGCCAGCAGCTTATTGGGGGGAGATCTGACCGGGGAGCTGTTTTTT | CASSLLGGDLTGELFF
TRBJ2-7 | many | TRBD1 | TRBV12-3/TRBV12-4 | TGTGCCAGCAGAAATGGACAGGAACAAACCTACGAGCAGTACTTC | CASRNGQEQTYEQYF
TRBJ2-1 | many | TRBD2 | TRBV14 | TGTGCCAGCAGCCCTACGGGGACTAGCGGGAGAAATGAGCAGTTCTTC | CASSPTGTSGRNEQFF
TRBJ2-7 | many | - | TRBV28 | TGTGCCAGCAGTTCCTCCGCCGACGAGCAGTACTTC | CASSSSADEQYF
TRBJ2-1 | - | TRBD2 | TRBV11-1 | TGTGCCAGCAGCTATACTAGCGGGAGACAGGGTTCTGGCTACAATGAGCAGTTCTTC | CASSYTSGRQGSGYNEQFF
TRBJ2-1 | many | TRBD2 | TRBV20-1 | TGCAGTGCTAGCTTCCTAGCGGTGGATGAGCAGTTCTTC | CSASFLAVDEQFF
TRBJ2-1 | many | - | TRBV7-2 | TGTGCCAGCAGCTTAGGGGTTCGGGCTAGCCCTACGAATGAGCAGTTCTTC | CASSLGVRASPTNEQFF
TRBJ2-3 | many | TRBD2 | TRBV7-2 | TGTGCCAGCAGCCCAGGGCTAGCGGGAGTTACAGATACGCAGTATTTT | CASSPGLAGVTDTQYF
TRBJ2-1 | - | - | TRBV7-2 | TGTGCCGCCAGGGGGATCGGGAGCAATGAGCAGTTCTTC | CAARGIGSNEQFF
TRBJ2-1 | - | TRBD2 | TRBV7-9 | TGTGCCAGCAGCTTATCCCAGCGGGAGGTGAATGAGCAGTTCTTC | CASSLSQREVNEQFF
TRBJ1-4 | many | TRBD1 | TRBV28 | TGTGCCAGCAGTTTGCCTGCCCGGACAGGGTTGTCTAATGAAAAACTGTTTTTT | CASSLPARTGLSNEKLFF
TRBJ2-1 | few | TRBD2 | TRBV2 | TGTGCCAGCAGTGAAGCGCAGGGACTAGCGGGAGGAGGGAATGAGCAGTTCTTC | CASSEAQGLAGGGNEQFF
TRBJ1-1 | few | - | TRBV7-2 | TGTGCCAGCAGCGTAGAGAGGGGATGGGCGACTGAAGCTTTCTTT | CASSVERGWATEAFF
TRBJ1-4 | few | - | TRBV20-1 | TGCAGTGCTAGGGCAGGGTGGGGTCGTGAAAAACTGTTTTTT | CSARAGWGREKLFF
TRBJ1-2 | many | - | TRBV6-2/TRBV6-3 | TGTGCCAGCAGGGCGGACAGAAACTATGGCTACACCTTC | CASRADRNYGYTF
TRBJ2-1 | many | - | TRBV5-5 | TGTGCCAGCAGCTCGGGTGACTCACGGGTGAAGGAGCAGTTCTTC | CASSSGDSRVKEQFF
TRBJ2-3 | many | TRBD2 | TRBV15 | TGTGCCACCAGCGGGCTAGCGGGAGTTACAGATACGCAGTATTTT | CATSGLAGVTDTQYF
TRBJ2-7 | many | - | TRBV28 | TGTGCCAGCAGGGGTGAACAGGGACGGGCCAAGCAGTACTTC | CASRGEQGRAKQYF
TRBJ2-7 | - | - | TRBV19 | TGTGCCAGTAGTATCGGGCCGGCCTACGAGCAGTACTTC | CASSIGPAYEQYF
TRBJ1-5 | many | - | TRBV7-8 | TGTGCCAGCAGCTTAGACAGGTCCAATCAGCCCCAGCATTTT | CASSLDRSNQPQHF
TRBJ2-7 | many | - | TRBV18 | TGTGCCAGCTCACCGAGTACCCACGAGCAGTACTTC | CASSPSTHEQYF
TRBJ2-7 | many | TRBD2 | TRBV5-5 | TGTGCCAGCAGGCCGACTAGCGGGCGGACCGAGCAGTACTTC | CASRPTSGRTEQYF
TRBJ2-7 | many | - | TRBV20-1 | TGCAGTGCTAATAGGGGAGACTACGAGCAGTACTTC | CSANRGDYEQYF
TRBJ2-5 | many | - | TRBV5-1 | TGCGCCAGCAGCTTGGCTAGCAGGCTGCAAGAGACCCAGTACTTC | CASSLASRLQETQYF
TRBJ2-5 | many | TRBD1 | TRBV12-3/TRBV12-4 | TGTGCCAGCAGAATCGGACAGGGGATTGCAGAGACCCAGTACTTC | CASRIGQGIAETQYF
TRBJ1-5 | - | - | TRBV28 | TGTGCCAGCAGTCCCCTCGGGTGGGGGGGCGCGGAACAGCCCCAGCATTTT | CASSPLGWGGAEQPQHF
TRBJ2-1 | few | TRBD2 | TRBV20-1 | TGCAGTGCGGAGGAGGGAAGGGCTAGCGGGGGAATACAAGCAACCTACAATGAGCAGTTCTTC | CSAEEGRASGGIQATYNEQFF
TRBJ2-3 | - | TRBD2 | TRBV20-1 | TGCAGTTCCTGGAGCGGGAGGGGTCGCACAGATACGCAGTATTTT | CSSWSGRGRTDTQYF
TRBJ1-1 | few | - | TRBV7-9 | TGTGCCAGCAGCCGAGTTGCGGGGACTGAAGCTTTCTTT | CASSRVAGTEAFF
TRBJ2-1 | many | - | TRBV27 | TGTGCCAGCAGTACCCAGGGTACCTCCTACAATGAGCAGTTCTTC | CASSTQGTSYNEQFF
TRBJ1-4 | - | - | TRBV6-5 | TGTGCCAGCAGTTACTCAATAGGTGAAAAACTGTTTTTT | CASSYSIGEKLFF
TRBJ2-3 | many | - | TRBV7-3 | TGTGCCAGCAGCTTAGACGGCTCAGATACGCAGTATTTT | CASSLDGSDTQYF
TRBJ2-7 | few | TRBD2 | TRBV7-2 | TGTGCCAGCAGCTTAGCGGCGGGAGCCTCCGAGCAGTACTTC | CASSLAAGASEQYF
TRBJ2-1 | - | - | TRBV19 | TGTGCCAGTAGTAGCGCGATTAGCCCAATGCTGGTGCAGTTCTTC | CASSSAISPMLVQFF
TRBJ2-1 | few | TRBD1 | TRBV9 | TGTGCCAGCAGCGCCGGAGGGACAGGGGGAAATGAGCAGTTCTTC | CASSAGGTGGNEQFF
TRBJ2-3 | - | - | TRBV18 | TGTGCCAGCTCACTGGGCGGAGGGGCGACAGATACGCAGTATTTT | CASSLGGGATDTQYF
TRBJ2-5 | - | TRBD2 | TRBV20-1 | TGCAGTGCCACGGACCCGGGCGGGGTAGCGGGAGAACAAGAGACCCAGTACTTC | CSATDPGGVAGEQETQYF
TRBJ2-2 | many | - | TRBV25-1 | TGTGCCAGCGACCCAGCGCTGAACACCGGGGAGCTGTTTTTT | CASDPALNTGELFF
TRBJ2-5 | many | - | TRBV20-1 | TGCAGTGCTAGACCTCTAGCGACAGAACTCCAAGAGACCCAGTACTTC | CSARPLATELQETQYF
TRBJ2-1 | few | TRBD2 | TRBV7-2 | TGTGCCAGCACCTTCAGGACTAGCGGCAGCTCCTACAATGAGCAGTTCTTC | CASTFRTSGSSYNEQFF
TRBJ1-5 | - | - | TRBV7-8 | TGTGCCAGCACGTTAGGGGGTTATCAGCCCCAGCATTTT | CASTLGGYQPQHF
TRBJ2-7 | - | - | TRBV7-2 | TGTGCCAGCAGCTTCCACGGCCGAACCTACGAGCAGTACTTC | CASSFHGRTYEQYF
TRBJ1-2 | many | - | TRBV7-2 | TGTGCCAGCAGCTTACCGTGGGTAGACTATGGCTACACCTTC | CASSLPWVDYGYTF